The 14 T cell receptor beta chains below come from one sample, sequenced in a study of blood T cell repertoires in COVID-19. The data were produced by immunoSEQ multiplex PCR, yet TCRdb's version contains in-frame clones alone and is incomplete. The sample shows roughly 55,000 clones, roughly four fifths of them seen only once. The material sequenced was peripheral blood. The source of these receptors is a woman aged 55-69 years with acute or convalescent COVID-19.

The chain is built from TRBV6-5 and TRBJ1-1, with TRBD1 identical over 9 bases. V gave up 2 bases and J gave up 11 bases; unmatched junction bases: 12. This CDR3 comprises 15 residues. Per germline, CDR1 MNHEY and CDR2 SVGAGI. The CDR3 region has the DNA TGTGCCAGCAGTTACCGATCGGGGACAGGGTTGGAGGCTTTCTTT. It yields the protein CASSYRSGTGLEAFF.

The chain has TRBV28 and TRBJ2-5, with 10 bases lining up with TRBD2. The CDR3 has 16 amino acids. V was clipped by 5 bases and J by 4 bases; unmatched bases: 10. Germline-derived CDR1 and CDR2 are MDHEN and SYDVKM. This CDR3 reads CASSTPIAGGIETQYF. As DNA, the CDR3 is TGTGCCAGCAGTACCCCCATAGCGGGGGGAATAGAGACCCAGTACTTC.

The rearrangement uses TRBV12-3 or TRBV12-4 and TRBJ1-2; weak D call: TRBD1 (5 bases). This CDR3 has 13 amino acids. Deletions cut 2 bases from V and 5 bases from J, with 9 bases between. The CDR3 DNA reads TGTGCCAGCAGTTTAAGGGGCGGATATGGCTACACCTTC. Its protein is CASSLRGGYGYTF.

This rearrangement joins TRBV25-1 to TRBJ1-1, with D perhaps TRBD1 (5 bases). Germline V gene sequence: CDR1 MGHDK, CDR2 SYGVNS. This CDR3 region has 15 residues. Trimming took off 6 bases at V and 1 base at J, with 15 bases between the two ends. The CDR3 reads CASSPLEGRNTEAFF. The CDR3 bases are TGTGCCAGCAGCCCCCTGGAGGGGCGGAACACTGAAGCTTTCTTT.

The chain uses TRBV2 and TRBJ2-7, with 10 bases that match TRBD2. The CDR3 spans 14 residues. Germline V gene sequence: CDR1 SNHLY, CDR2 FYNNEI. The junction had 6 bases not matched to a gene; V was cut back by 7 bases and J by 3 bases. The CDR3, as DNA: TGTGCCAGCAAACCGGGACTAGCGAACTACGAGCAGTACTTC. Its translation is CASKPGLANYEQYF.

The chain combines TRBV5-4 with TRBJ2-1; 8 positions agree with TRBD2. The length of the CDR3 is 15 residues. V gave up 4 bases and J gave up 4 bases; unmatched junction bases: 7. Germline lookup yields CDR1 SGHNT and CDR2 YYREEE (reference sequence). CDR3 residues: CASSLSLAEYNEQFF. The CDR3 DNA reads TGTGCCAGCAGCCTGTCACTAGCGGAGTACAATGAGCAGTTCTTC.

The chain combines TRBV27 with TRBJ1-1; D not certain. The CDR3 has 13 residues. Trimming left V 3 bases short and J 4 bases short, with 9 bases between. In germline, CDR1 is MNHEY, CDR2 SMNVEV (reference sequence). This CDR3 reads CASSFRFGTEAFF. In DNA form, the CDR3 reads TGTGCCAGCAGTTTTAGATTTGGCACTGAAGCTTTCTTT.

DNA for the CDR3: TGCGCCAGCAGCTTGGGGACACTAATGGGCCCGCGGGGCTCACCCCTCCACTTT. Amino acid sequence: CASSLGTLMGPRGSPLHF. The chain carries TRBV5-1 and TRBJ1-6, with D maybe TRBD1 (5 bases). Trimming removed 0 bases from V and 10 bases from J, with 23 bases in between. The CDR3 has 18 residues. Looked up from germline, CDR1 is SGHRS and CDR2 is YFSETQ. The full variable domain, completed using reference TRBV5-1 and TRBJ1-6, is KAGVTQTPRYLIKTRGQQVTLSCSPISGHRSVSWYQQTPGQGLQFLFEYFSETQRNKGNFPGRFSGRQFSNSRSEMNVSTLELGDSALYLCASSLGTLMGPRGSPLHFGNGTRLTVT.

The chain recombines TRBV30 with TRBJ2-7, with D unclear. CDR3 length: 13 residues. Trimming took off 4 bases at V and 2 bases at J, with 12 bases between the two ends. Germline values: CDR1 GTSNPN, CDR2 SVGIG (reference sequence). CDR3 amino acids: CAWNAGGPYEQYF. CDR3 nucleotides: TGTGCCTGGAATGCTGGCGGCCCCTACGAGCAGTACTTC.

The rearrangement uses TRBV5-6 and TRBJ1-6; D is unclear. The CDR3 is 13 residues long. Per germline, CDR1 SGHDT and CDR2 YYEEEE. V lost 5 bases and J 13 bases, leaving 16 bases between the germline ends. The CDR3 DNA is TGTGCCAGCAGTCCGGACGGGGTTCCGCCCCTCCACTTT. This codes for CASSPDGVPPLHF.

The gene calls are TRBV7-6 and TRBJ1-3; 8 bases agree with TRBD1. The CDR3 sequence is 16 residues long. Germline assignment: CDR1 SGHVS and CDR2 FNYEAQ. J lost 1 base, V lost 2 bases, and 4 bases had no gene match. The CDR3 reads CASSLTGGSSGNTIYF. In nucleotides, the CDR3 is TGTGCCAGCAGCTTAACAGGGGGTTCGTCTGGAAACACCATATATTTT.

The chain links TRBV2 to TRBJ2-5; 10 nucleotides match TRBD2. From germline, CDR1 is SNHLY and CDR2 FYNNEI. The CDR3 contains 14 residues. The V and J ends lost 10 bases and 11 bases, in that order; junction bases with no gene match: 16. The CDR3 coding sequence is TGTGCCATCAAAGGAGCGGGAGGGACCAAAGCACAGTACTTC. Amino acid sequence: CAIKGAGGTKAQYF.

The chain joins TRBV12-3 or TRBV12-4 to TRBJ1-1; 8 nucleotides agree with TRBD1. V was pared by 5 bases and J by 4 bases, with 3 bases of the junction left unmatched. This CDR3 has 13 amino acids. The CDR3 coding sequence is TGTGCCAGCAGTCCCGGGACAGGCACTGAAGCTTTCTTT. Translated, it gives CASSPGTGTEAFF.

The V and J genes are TRBV3-1 (or the pseudogene TRBV3-2) and TRBJ2-7; maybe TRBD2 (5 bases). V was cut by 3 bases and J by 0 bases, with 9 bases left in between. Per germline, CDR1 LGHDT and CDR2 YNNKEL (reference sequence). This CDR3 region has 14 residues. This CDR3 is CASSQRRSSYEQYF. The CDR3 DNA is TGTGCCAGCAGCCAGAGGAGGAGCTCCTACGAGCAGTACTTC.